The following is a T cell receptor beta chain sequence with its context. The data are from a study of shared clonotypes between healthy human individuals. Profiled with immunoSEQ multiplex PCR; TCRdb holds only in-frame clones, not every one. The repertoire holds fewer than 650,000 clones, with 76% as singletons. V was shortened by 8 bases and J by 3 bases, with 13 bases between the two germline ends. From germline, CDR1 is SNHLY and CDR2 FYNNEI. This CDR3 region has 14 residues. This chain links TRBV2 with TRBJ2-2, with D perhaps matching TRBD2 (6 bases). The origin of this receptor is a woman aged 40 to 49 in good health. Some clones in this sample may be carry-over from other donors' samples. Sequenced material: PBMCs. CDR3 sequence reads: CASRTRGHTGELFF. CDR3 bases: TGTGCCAGCCGGACGCGGGGTCACACCGGGGAGCTGTTTTTT.